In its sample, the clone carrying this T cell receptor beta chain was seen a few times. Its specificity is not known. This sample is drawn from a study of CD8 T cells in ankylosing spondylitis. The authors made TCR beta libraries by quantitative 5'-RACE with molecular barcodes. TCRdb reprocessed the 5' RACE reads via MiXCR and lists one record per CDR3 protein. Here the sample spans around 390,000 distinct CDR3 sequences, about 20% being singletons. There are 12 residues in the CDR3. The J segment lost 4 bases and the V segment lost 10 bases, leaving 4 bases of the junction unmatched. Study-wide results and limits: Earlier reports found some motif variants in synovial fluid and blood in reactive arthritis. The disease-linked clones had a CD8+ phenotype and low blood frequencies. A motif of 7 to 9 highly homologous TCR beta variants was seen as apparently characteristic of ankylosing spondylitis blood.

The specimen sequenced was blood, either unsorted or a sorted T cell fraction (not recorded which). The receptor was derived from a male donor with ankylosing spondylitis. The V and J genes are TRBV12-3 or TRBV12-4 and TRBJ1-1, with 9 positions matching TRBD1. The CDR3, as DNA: TGTGCCACGGACAGGGGAGGCACTGAAGCTTTCTTT. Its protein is CATDRGGTEAFF.